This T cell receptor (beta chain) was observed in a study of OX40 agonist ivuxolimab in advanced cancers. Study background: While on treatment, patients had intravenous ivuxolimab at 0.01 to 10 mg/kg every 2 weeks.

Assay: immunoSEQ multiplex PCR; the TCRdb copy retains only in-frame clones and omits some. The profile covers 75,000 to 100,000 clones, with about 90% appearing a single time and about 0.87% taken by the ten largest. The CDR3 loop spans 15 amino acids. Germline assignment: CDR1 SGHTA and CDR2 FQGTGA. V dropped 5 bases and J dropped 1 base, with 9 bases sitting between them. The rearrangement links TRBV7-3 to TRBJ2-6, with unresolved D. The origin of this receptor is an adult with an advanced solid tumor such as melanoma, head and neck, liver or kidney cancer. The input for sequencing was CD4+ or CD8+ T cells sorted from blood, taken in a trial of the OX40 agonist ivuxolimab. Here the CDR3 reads CASSPLASGANVLTF. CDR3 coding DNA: TGTGCCAGCAGCCCCTTAGCTTCTGGGGCCAACGTCCTGACTTTC. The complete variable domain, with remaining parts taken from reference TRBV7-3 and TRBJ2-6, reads GAGVSQTPSNKVTEKGKYVELRCDPISGHTALYWYRQSLGQGPEFLIYFQGTGAADDSGLPNDRFFAVRPEGSVSTLKIQRTERGDSAVYLCASSPLASGANVLTFGAGSRLTVL.